The clone carrying this T cell receptor beta chain was counted many times. This specimen comes from a study of regulatory T cells in long-lasting Graves disease. Germline V gives CDR1 MDHEN, CDR2 SYDVKM. There are 15 residues in the CDR3. V lost 5 bases to trimming and J lost 0 bases, with 13 bases between them. Time point of the sample: persistent/refractory GD, antithyroid drugs over 5 years with positive TRAb. From RNA extracted from PBMCs, the TCR library was made. Those enrolled as patients came out of an endocrinology department in Xi'an, China. Construction of the TCR beta libraries employed iRepertoire HTBI primers in conjunction with Arm-PCR of CDR3 regions. TCRdb processed the multiplex PCR reads anew with MiXCR; each CDR3 protein has one entry. The data contain about 310,000 distinct CDR3 sequences, around 23% of them seen just once; the ten biggest clones take up roughly 50%.

The material was peripheral blood mononuclear cells (PBMCs), obtained when the disease was refractory, from a patient treated with antithyroid drugs. The rearrangement joins TRBV28 to TRBJ1-1, with D unclear. The sequence came from a female donor with Graves disease. The CDR3 reads CASSRAHGMNTEAFF. The CDR3 coding sequence is TGTGCCAGCAGTCGGGCACACGGGATGAACACTGAAGCTTTCTTT.